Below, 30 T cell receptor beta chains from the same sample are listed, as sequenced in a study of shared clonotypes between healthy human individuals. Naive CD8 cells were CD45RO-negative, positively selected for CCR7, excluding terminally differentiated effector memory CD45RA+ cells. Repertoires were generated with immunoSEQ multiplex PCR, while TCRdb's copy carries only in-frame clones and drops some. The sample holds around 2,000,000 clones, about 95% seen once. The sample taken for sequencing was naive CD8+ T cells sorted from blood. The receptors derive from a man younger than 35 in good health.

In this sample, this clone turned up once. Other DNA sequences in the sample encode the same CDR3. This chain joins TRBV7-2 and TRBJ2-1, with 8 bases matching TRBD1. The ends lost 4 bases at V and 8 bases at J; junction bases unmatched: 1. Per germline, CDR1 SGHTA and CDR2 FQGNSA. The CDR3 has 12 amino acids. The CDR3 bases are TGTGCCAGCAGCTCGACAGGGGATGAGCAGTTCTTC. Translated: CASSSTGDEQFF.

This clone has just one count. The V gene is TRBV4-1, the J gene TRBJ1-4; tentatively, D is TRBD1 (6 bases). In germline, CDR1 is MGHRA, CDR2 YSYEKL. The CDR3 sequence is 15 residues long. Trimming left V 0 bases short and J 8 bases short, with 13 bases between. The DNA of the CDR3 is TGCGCCAGCAGCCAAGATCTCCAGGGGTGGGAAAAACTGTTTTTT. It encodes CASSQDLQGWEKLFF.

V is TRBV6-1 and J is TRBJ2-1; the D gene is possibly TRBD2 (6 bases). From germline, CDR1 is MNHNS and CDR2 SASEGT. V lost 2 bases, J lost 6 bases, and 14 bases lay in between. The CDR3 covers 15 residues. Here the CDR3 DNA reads TGTGCCAGCAGTGAAACAGGTCTCGGGGGCAATGAGCAGTTCTTC. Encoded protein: CASSETGLGGNEQFF.

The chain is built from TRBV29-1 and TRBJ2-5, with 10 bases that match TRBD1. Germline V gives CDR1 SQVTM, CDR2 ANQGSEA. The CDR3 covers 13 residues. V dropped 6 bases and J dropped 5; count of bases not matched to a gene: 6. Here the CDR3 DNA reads TGCAGCGTCGCCGGGACAGGGGTCGAGACCCAGTACTTC. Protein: CSVAGTGVETQYF. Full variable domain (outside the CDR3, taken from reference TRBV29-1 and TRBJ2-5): SAVISQKPSRDICQRGTSLTIQCQVDSQVTMMFWYRQQPGQSLTLIATANQGSEATYESGFVIDKFPISRPNLTFSTLTVSNMSPEDSSIYLCSVAGTGVETQYFGPGTRLLVL.

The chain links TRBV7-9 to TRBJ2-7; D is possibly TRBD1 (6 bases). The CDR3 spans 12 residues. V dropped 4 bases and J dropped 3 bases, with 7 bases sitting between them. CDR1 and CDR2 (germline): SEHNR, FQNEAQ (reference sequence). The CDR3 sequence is CASSYRDYEQYF. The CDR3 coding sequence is TGTGCCAGCAGCTACAGGGACTACGAGCAGTACTTC.

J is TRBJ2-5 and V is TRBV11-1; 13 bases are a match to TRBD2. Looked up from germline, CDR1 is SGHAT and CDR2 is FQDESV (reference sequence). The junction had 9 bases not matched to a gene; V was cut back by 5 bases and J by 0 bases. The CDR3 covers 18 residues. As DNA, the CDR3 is TGTGCCAGCAGCCCCGGGACTAGCGGGGTGATGTACCAAGAGACCCAGTACTTC. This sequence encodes CASSPGTSGVMYQETQYF.

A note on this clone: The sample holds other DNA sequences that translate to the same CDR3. CDR3 amino acids: CASSYAGVNTGELFF. CDR3 nucleotide sequence: TGTGCCAGCAGTTACGCGGGAGTGAACACCGGGGAGCTGTTTTTT. The chain recombines TRBV6-5 with TRBJ2-2; 7 bases are shared with TRBD2. J lost 1 base, V lost 2 bases, and 1 base had no gene match. Per germline, CDR1 MNHEY and CDR2 SVGAGI. The CDR3 runs to 15 residues.

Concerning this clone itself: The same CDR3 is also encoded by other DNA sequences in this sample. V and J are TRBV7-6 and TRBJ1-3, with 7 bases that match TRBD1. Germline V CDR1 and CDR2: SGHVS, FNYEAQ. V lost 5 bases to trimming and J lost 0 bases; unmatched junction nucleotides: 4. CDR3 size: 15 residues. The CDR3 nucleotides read TGTGCCAGCAGCCCGGGACAGTCCTCTGGAAACACCATATATTTT. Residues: CASSPGQSSGNTIYF.

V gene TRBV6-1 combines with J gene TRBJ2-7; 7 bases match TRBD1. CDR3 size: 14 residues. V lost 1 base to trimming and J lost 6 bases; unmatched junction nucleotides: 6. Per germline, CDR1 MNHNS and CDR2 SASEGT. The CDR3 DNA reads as TGTGCCAGCAGTGAAGTAGGGGGCTTTAGCGAGCAGTACTTC. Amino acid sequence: CASSEVGGFSEQYF.

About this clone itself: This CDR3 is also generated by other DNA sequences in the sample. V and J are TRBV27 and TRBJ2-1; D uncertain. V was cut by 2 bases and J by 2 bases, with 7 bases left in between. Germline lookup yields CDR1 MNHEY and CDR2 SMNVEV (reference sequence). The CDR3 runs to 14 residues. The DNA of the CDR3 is TGTGCCAGCAGTTTACGGGCAGCCTACAATGAGCAGTTCTTC. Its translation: CASSLRAAYNEQFF.

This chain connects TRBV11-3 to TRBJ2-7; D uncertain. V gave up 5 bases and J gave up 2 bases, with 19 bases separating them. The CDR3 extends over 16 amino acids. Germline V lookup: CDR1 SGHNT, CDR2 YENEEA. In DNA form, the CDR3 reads TGTGCCAGCAGCCCCTGCCAGAGTCGCTTCGCCTACGAGCAGTACTTC. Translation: CASSPCQSRFAYEQYF.

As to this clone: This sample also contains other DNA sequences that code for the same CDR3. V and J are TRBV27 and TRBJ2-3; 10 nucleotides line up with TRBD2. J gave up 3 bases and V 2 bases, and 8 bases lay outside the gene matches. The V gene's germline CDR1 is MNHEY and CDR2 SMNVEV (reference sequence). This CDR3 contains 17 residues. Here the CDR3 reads CASSLGLAGAVTDTQYF. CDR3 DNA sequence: TGTGCCAGCAGTTTAGGGCTAGCGGGAGCCGTTACAGATACGCAGTATTTT.

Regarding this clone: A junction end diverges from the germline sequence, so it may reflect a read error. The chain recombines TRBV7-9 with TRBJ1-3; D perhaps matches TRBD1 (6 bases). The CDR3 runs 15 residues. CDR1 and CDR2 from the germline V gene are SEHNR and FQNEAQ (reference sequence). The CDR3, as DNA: TGTGCCAGCACCTTAACAGGGAGCTCTGGAAACACCATATATTTT. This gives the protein CASTLTGSSGNTIYF.

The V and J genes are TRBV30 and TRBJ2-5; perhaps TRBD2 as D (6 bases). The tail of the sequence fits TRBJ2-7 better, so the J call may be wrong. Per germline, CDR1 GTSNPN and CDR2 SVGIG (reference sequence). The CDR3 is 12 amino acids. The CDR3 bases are TGTGCCTTTTCCGGGAGTTCATACGAGCAGTACTTC. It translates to CAFSGSSYEQYF.

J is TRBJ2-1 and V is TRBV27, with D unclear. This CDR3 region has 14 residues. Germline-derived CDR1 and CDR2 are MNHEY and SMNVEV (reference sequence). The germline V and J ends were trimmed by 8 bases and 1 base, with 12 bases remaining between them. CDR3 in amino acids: CASGDLNSYNEQFF. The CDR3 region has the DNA TGTGCCAGCGGTGACTTAAATTCCTACAATGAGCAGTTCTTC.

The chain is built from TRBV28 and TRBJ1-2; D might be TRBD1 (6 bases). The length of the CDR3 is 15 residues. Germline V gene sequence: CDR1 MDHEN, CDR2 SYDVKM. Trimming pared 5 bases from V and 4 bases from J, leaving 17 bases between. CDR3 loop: CASSPRGGGGYGYTF. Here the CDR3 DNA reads TGTGCCAGCAGTCCCCGCGGGGGGGGCGGCTATGGCTACACCTTC.

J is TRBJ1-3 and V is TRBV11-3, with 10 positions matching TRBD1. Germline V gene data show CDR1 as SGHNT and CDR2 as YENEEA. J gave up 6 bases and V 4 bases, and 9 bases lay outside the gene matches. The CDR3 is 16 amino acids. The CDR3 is CASSYKGQGRENTIYF. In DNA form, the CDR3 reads TGTGCCAGCAGCTATAAGGGACAGGGGAGGGAAAACACCATATATTTT.

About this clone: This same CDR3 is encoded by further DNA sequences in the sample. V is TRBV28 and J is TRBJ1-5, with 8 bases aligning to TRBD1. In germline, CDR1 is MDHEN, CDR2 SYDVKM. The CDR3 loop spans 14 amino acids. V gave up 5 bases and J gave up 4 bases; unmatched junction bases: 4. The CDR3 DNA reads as TGTGCCAGCAGTCTCCGGACAGGGAATCAGCCCCAGCATTTT. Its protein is CASSLRTGNQPQHF.

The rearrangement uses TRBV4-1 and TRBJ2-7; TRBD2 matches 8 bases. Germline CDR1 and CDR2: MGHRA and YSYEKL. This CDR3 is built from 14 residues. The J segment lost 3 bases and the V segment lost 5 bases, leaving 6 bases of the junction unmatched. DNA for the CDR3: TGCGCCAGCAGCTTCCCGGGACTAGTCTACGAGCAGTACTTC. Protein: CASSFPGLVYEQYF.

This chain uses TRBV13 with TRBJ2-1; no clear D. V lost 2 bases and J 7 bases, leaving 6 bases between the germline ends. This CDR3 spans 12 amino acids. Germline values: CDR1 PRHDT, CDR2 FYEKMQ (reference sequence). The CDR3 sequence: CASSLNGNEQFF. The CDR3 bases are TGTGCCAGCAGCTTAAATGGTAATGAGCAGTTCTTC.

The CDR3 loop is CASSPDLYNEQFF. For the CDR3, the DNA is TGTGCCAGCAGCCCCGACTTGTACAATGAGCAGTTCTTC. V and J are TRBV11-2 and TRBJ2-1; D gene unclear. Trimming took off 5 bases at V and 4 bases at J, with 9 bases between the two ends. The CDR3 length is 13 residues. CDR1 and CDR2 from the germline V gene are SGHAT and FQNNGV.

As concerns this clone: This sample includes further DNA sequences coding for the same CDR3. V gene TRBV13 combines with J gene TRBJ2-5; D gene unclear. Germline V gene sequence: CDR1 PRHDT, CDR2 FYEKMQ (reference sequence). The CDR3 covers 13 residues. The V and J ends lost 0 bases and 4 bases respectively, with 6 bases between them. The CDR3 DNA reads TGTGCCAGCAGCTTAGGTCCAGGAGAGACCCAGTACTTC. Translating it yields CASSLGPGETQYF.

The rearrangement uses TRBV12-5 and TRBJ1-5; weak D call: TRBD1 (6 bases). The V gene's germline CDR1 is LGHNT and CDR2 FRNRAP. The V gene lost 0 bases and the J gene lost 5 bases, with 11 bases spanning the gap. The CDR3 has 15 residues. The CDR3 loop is CASGLVGGAYQPQHF. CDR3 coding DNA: TGTGCTAGTGGTTTGGTAGGGGGGGCTTATCAGCCCCAGCATTTT.

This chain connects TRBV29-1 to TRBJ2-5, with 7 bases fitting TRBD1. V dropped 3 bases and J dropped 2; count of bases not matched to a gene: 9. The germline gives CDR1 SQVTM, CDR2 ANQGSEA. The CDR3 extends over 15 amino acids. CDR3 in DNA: TGCAGCGTTGATCCTGAGGCAGGGGGTCAAGAGACCCAGTACTTC. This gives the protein CSVDPEAGGQETQYF.

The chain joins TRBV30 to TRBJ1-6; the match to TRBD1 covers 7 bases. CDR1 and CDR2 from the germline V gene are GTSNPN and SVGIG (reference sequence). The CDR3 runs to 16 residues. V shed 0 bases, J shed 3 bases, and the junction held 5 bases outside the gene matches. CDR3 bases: TGTGCCTGGAGTGTCACAGGGGTCCGCTATAATTCACCCCTCCACTTT. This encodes CAWSVTGVRYNSPLHF.

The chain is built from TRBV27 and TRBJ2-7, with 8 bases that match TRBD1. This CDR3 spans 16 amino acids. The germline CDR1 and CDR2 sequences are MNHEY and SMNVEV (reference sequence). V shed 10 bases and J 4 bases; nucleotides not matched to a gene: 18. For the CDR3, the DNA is TGTGCCACCCGATCTGCCCCCGGGACAGGACTTTACGAGCAGTACTTC. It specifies CATRSAPGTGLYEQYF.

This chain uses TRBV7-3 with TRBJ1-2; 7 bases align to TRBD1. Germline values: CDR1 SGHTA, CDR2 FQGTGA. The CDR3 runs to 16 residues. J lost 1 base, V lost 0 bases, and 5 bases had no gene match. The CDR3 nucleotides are TGTGCCAGCAGCTTAACGGGAGGGGACAGTAACTATGGCTACACCTTC. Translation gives CASSLTGGDSNYGYTF.

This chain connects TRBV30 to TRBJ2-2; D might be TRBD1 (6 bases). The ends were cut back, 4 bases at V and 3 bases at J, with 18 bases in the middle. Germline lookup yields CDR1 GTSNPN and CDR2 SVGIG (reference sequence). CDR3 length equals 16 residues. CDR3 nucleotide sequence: TGTGCCTGGACCGAAGGGGGACACTACTACACCGGGGAGCTGTTTTTT. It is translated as CAWTEGGHYYTGELFF.

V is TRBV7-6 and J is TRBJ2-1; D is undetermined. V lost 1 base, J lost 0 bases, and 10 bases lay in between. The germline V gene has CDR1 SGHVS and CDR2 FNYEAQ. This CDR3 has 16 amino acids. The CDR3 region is CASSLVAESSYNEQFF. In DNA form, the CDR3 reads TGTGCCAGCAGCTTAGTCGCAGAAAGCTCCTACAATGAGCAGTTCTTC.

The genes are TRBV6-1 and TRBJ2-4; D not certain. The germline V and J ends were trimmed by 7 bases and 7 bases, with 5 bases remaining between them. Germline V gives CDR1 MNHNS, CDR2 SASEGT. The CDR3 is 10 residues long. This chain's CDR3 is CASKMNIQYF. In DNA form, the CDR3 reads TGTGCCAGCAAGATGAACATTCAGTACTTC.